What follows describes a single TCR beta chain. What it recognizes is unknown. At one boundary the junction diverges from the germline segment, which might be a read error. TCRdb processed the multiplex PCR reads anew with MiXCR; each CDR3 protein has one entry. The sample has approximately 90,000 distinct CDR3 sequences, roughly 30% seen once. Axillary draining lymph nodes of breast cancer patients supplied the node samples. The source of the sample is a study of breast tumors, draining lymph nodes, adjacent tissues. The CDR3 runs to 17 residues. Germline V CDR1 and CDR2: LNHDA, SQIVND (reference sequence). The study's findings and limits: Compared with lymph nodes, tumors were less diverse; compared with nontumor tissue, more. Compared with basal-like, luminal-like tumors shared significantly more repertoire with nontumor tissue. Findings are consistent with lymph node origin and intratumoral expansion of most tumor T cells.

The TCR sequence derives from a female donor with breast cancer. Some clones in this sample may be carry-over from other donors' samples. The chain uses TRBV19 and TRBJ1-5; the match to TRBD1 covers 9 bases. Sequences were obtained from axillary lymph node tissue. Here the CDR3 reads CASGTSSGTGKDQPQHF. The CDR3 bases are TGTGCCAGTGGTACTTCTTCCGGGACAGGGAAGGATCAGCCCCAGCACTTT.